Below are 31 T cell receptor beta chains sequenced from a single sample in a study of T cell responses to AZD1222 COVID-19 vaccine (dated by TCRdb to the early 2020s). The library came from the immunoSEQ multiplex PCR assay. TCRdb limited this immuneACCESS table to in-frame rearrangements with V and J called. A share of clones is missing; checked studies link under half to unresolved V genes, and the rest is unexplained. In all, the sample holds 150,000 or so clones, and roughly 87% of those were seen once. The top ten constitute 4.5% to 6% of the sample. The time point label on this specimen signifies: baseline before first vaccination. The input for sequencing was peripheral blood, taken on day 0 of AZD1222 vaccination. Every receptor here comes from an adult in good health.

The V call is TRBV5-1, the J call TRBJ2-2; D is possibly TRBD2 (5 bases). Germline V lookup: CDR1 SGHRS, CDR2 YFSETQ. V lost 0 bases and J lost 7, with 13 bases in between. This CDR3 is 15 amino acids long. CDR3 DNA: TGCGCCAGCAGCTTGGAGGCAGGCCGGGGCGGGGAGCTGTTTTTT. It encodes CASSLEAGRGGELFF.

V and J are TRBV7-2 and TRBJ2-1; possible D gene TRBD2, 6 bases. There are 16 residues in the CDR3. Germline lookup yields CDR1 SGHTA and CDR2 FQGNSA. V dropped 0 bases and J dropped 10 bases, with 19 bases sitting between them. The CDR3 region is CASSLAGGTGGWEQFF. The CDR3 DNA reads TGTGCCAGCAGCTTAGCGGGCGGGACCGGCGGGTGGGAGCAGTTCTTC.

This clone was recorded at least ten times. The CDR3 DNA sequence: TGTGCCAGCAGCGTTCAAGACAGGTGGGGGACTGAAGCTTTCTTT. It specifies CASSVQDRWGTEAFF. This sequence joins TRBV9 and TRBJ1-1; TRBD1 is a possible D gene (6 bases). Germline V gene lookup returns CDR1 SGDLS and CDR2 YYNGEE. CDR3 length: 15 amino acids. V was cut by 2 bases and J by 5 bases, with 16 bases left in between.

The gene calls are TRBV11-2 and TRBJ1-2; 7 bases are a match to TRBD1. The CDR3 runs 17 residues. CDR1 is SGHAT and CDR2 is FQNNGV in the germline V gene. Losses at the gene ends were 1 base for V and 4 bases for J; bases not matched to a gene: 12. This CDR3 is CASSLGTGYILGYGYTF. In nucleotides, the CDR3 is TGTGCCAGCAGCTTAGGGACAGGCTACATCTTGGGCTATGGCTACACCTTC.

The chain employs TRBV19 and TRBJ1-5; 10 bases match TRBD1. This CDR3 region has 15 residues. The germline CDR1 and CDR2 sequences are LNHDA and SQIVND (reference sequence). The J segment lost 6 bases and the V segment lost 5 bases, leaving 7 bases of the junction unmatched. CDR3 amino acids: CASSPDRGLGQPQHF. The CDR3 nucleotides are TGTGCCAGTAGTCCGGACAGGGGGTTGGGTCAGCCCCAGCATTTT.

The V gene is TRBV6-1, the J gene TRBJ1-6, with D possibly matching TRBD1 (6 bases). Germline CDR1 is MNHNS and CDR2 is SASEGT. V shed 3 bases and J shed 16 bases, with 22 bases lying between them. CDR3 length equals 15 residues. CDR3 DNA sequence: TGTGCCAGCAGTGACCTAACAGGGTCCCGAGGAGGTCTCCACTTT. Translated: CASSDLTGSRGGLHF.

The genes are TRBV5-6 and TRBJ2-6; D not resolved. The CDR3 spans 15 residues. Germline assignment: CDR1 SGHDT and CDR2 YYEEEE. The germline V and J ends were trimmed by 1 base and 1 base, with 6 bases remaining between them. CDR3 loop: CASSLKGSGANVLTF. CDR3 nucleotides: TGTGCCAGCAGCTTGAAAGGGTCTGGGGCCAACGTCCTGACTTTC.

The V gene is TRBV19, the J gene TRBJ2-7, with unresolved D. The CDR3 runs 15 residues. Trimming removed 4 bases from V and 4 bases from J, with 17 bases in between. Germline assignment: CDR1 LNHDA and CDR2 SQIVND (reference sequence). The CDR3 region is CASSRPGLTHYEQYF. CDR3 sequence (DNA): TGTGCCAGTAGTAGACCTGGGCTAACGCATTACGAGCAGTACTTC.

This clone was counted only a few times. The V gene is TRBV4-1, the J gene TRBJ2-7, with 10 bases lining up with TRBD1. The CDR3 totals 12 residues. CDR1 is MGHRA, CDR2 YSYEKL, per germline. V lost 8 bases and J lost 4; bases outside the gene matches: 2. The CDR3 coding sequence is TGCGCCAGCGGACAGGGGGTTTACGAGCAGTACTTC. Encoded protein: CASGQGVYEQYF.

V and J are TRBV24-1 and TRBJ2-1, with 11 bases identical to TRBD2. V lost 5 bases to trimming and J lost 4 bases; unmatched junction nucleotides: 0. The V gene's germline CDR1 is KGHDR and CDR2 SFDVKD. The length of the CDR3 is 14 residues. Written as DNA, the CDR3 is TGTGCCACCAGTGGGACTAGCGGGTACAATGAGCAGTTCTTC. It is translated as CATSGTSGYNEQFF.

The chain uses TRBV2 and TRBJ2-1; D possibly corresponds to TRBD1 (5 bases). Germline V lookup: CDR1 SNHLY, CDR2 FYNNEI. V was shortened by 6 bases and J by 6 bases, with 9 bases between the two germline ends. CDR3 size: 12 residues. The CDR3 DNA is TGTGCCAGCAGCGGACACCGCAATGAGCAGTTCTTC. Protein product: CASSGHRNEQFF.

The rearrangement joins TRBV24-1 to TRBJ1-5, with 7 nucleotides matching TRBD1. The germline CDR1 and CDR2 sequences are KGHDR and SFDVKD. The V gene end was trimmed by 3 bases and the J gene end by 0 bases; junction bases not matched to a gene: 10. The CDR3 is 18 amino acids. Here the CDR3 reads CATSDTRDSGYSNQPQHF. The CDR3 DNA sequence: TGTGCCACCAGTGATACCCGGGACAGCGGATATAGCAATCAGCCCCAGCATTTT.

This chain uses TRBV4-3 with TRBJ1-4; 10 nucleotides line up with TRBD1. With V trimmed by 1 base and J by 6 bases, 2 bases remained unmatched. CDR3 size: 15 residues. Germline CDR1 reads LGHNA; CDR2 reads YSLEER. The CDR3 is CASSQGQGAYEKLFF. The CDR3 bases are TGCGCCAGCAGCCAAGGACAGGGGGCATATGAAAAACTGTTTTTT.

V usage is TRBV27 and J usage is TRBJ2-5; D perhaps matches TRBD2 (5 bases). V was pared by 1 base and J by 6 bases, with 12 bases between. CDR1 is MNHEY and CDR2 is SMNVEV in the germline V gene (reference sequence). The length of the CDR3 is 14 residues. The CDR3, as DNA: TGTGCCAGCAGTTTATTTTCTAGCCCCAAGACCCAGTACTTC. Its protein is CASSLFSSPKTQYF.

The V call is TRBV9, the J call TRBJ2-3; 10 positions agree with TRBD2. The CDR3 has 15 amino acids. Germline V gene data show CDR1 as SGDLS and CDR2 as YYNGEE. V was pared by 0 bases and J by 6 bases, with 4 bases of the junction left unmatched. The CDR3 is CASSVEPSGSDTQYF. The CDR3 DNA reads as TGTGCCAGCAGCGTAGAACCTAGCGGGAGTGATACGCAGTATTTT.

V and J are TRBV14 and TRBJ1-2; a possible D gene is TRBD1 (6 bases). Germline-derived CDR1 and CDR2 are SGHDN and FVKESK. The length of the CDR3 is 16 residues. Trimming removed 0 bases from V and 9 bases from J, with 20 bases in between. This CDR3 is CASSQDSRAGVVSYTF. The DNA of the CDR3 is TGTGCCAGCAGCCAAGATTCGCGTGCAGGGGTGGTCAGCTACACCTTC.

V and J are TRBV20-1 and TRBJ2-7; D gene uncertain. V was clipped by 6 bases and J by 6 bases, with 12 bases between them. The CDR3 spans 11 residues. Germline values: CDR1 DFQATT, CDR2 SNEGSKA (reference sequence). DNA of the CDR3: TGCAGTGCCCCTGCTATCGGCGAGCAGTACTTC. As protein: CSAPAIGEQYF.

The chain employs TRBV2 and TRBJ2-4, with TRBD1 as a possible D gene (5 bases). The V gene lost 6 bases and the J gene lost 1 base, with 13 bases spanning the gap. The CDR3 loop spans 15 amino acids. Germline V gene data show CDR1 as SNHLY and CDR2 as FYNNEI. For the CDR3, the DNA is TGTGCCAGCAGGGGCCCAGGGATGGCCAAAAACATTCAGTACTTC. It is translated as CASRGPGMAKNIQYF.

Only a few counts were recorded for this clone. V is TRBV24-1 and J is TRBJ2-5; possibly TRBD1 for D (6 bases). Germline V gives CDR1 KGHDR, CDR2 SFDVKD. This CDR3 region has 13 residues. V lost 7 bases to trimming and J lost 4 bases, with 12 bases between them. This chain's CDR3 is CATSDRGGETQYF. As DNA, the CDR3 is TGTGCCACCAGCGATAGAGGGGGAGAGACCCAGTACTTC.

V usage is TRBV5-4 and J usage is TRBJ1-1; D may be TRBD1 (5 bases). With 1 base removed from V and 2 bases from J, the gap between germline ends came to 12 bases. The CDR3 length is 15 residues. In germline, CDR1 is SGHNT, CDR2 YYREEE (reference sequence). The CDR3 reads CASSLPEGSNTEAFF. CDR3 in DNA: TGTGCCAGCAGCTTGCCCGAGGGGTCCAACACTGAAGCTTTCTTT.

The rearrangement joins TRBV5-4 to TRBJ2-7; maybe TRBD2 (6 bases). CDR1 SGHNT and CDR2 YYREEE come from the germline V gene (reference sequence). The CDR3 extends over 15 amino acids. V shed 3 bases and J shed 3 bases, with 16 bases lying between them. CDR3: CASSWGVGGVYEQYF. For the CDR3, the DNA is TGTGCCAGCAGCTGGGGGGTGGGAGGTGTCTACGAGCAGTACTTC.

The chain employs TRBV6-5 and TRBJ1-2; 9 nucleotides agree with TRBD1. CDR3 length: 14 residues. J gave up 2 bases and V 7 bases, and 5 bases lay outside the gene matches. The germline gives CDR1 MNHEY, CDR2 SVGAGI. CDR3 nucleotides: TGTGCCAGCACTAGAGGACAGGGGAACTATGGCTACACCTTC. This codes for CASTRGQGNYGYTF.

The chain carries TRBV7-6 and TRBJ2-1; TRBD2 matches 10 bases. The trim removed 5 bases at V and 3 bases at J, leaving 7 bases unmatched. The CDR3 loop spans 16 amino acids. CDR1 is SGHVS, CDR2 FNYEAQ, per germline. The CDR3 spells CASSRRTSGYYNEQFF. The CDR3 DNA follows: TGTGCCAGCAGCCGTAGGACTAGCGGATACTACAATGAGCAGTTCTTC. The complete variable domain, with remaining parts taken from reference TRBV7-6 and TRBJ2-1, reads GAGVSQSPRYKVTKRGQDVALRCDPISGHVSLYWYRQALGQGPEFLTYFNYEAQQDKSGLPNDRFSAERPEGSISTLTIQRTEQRDSAMYRCASSRRTSGYYNEQFFGPGTRLTVL.

The chain joins TRBV5-4 to TRBJ1-2; the D gene is possibly TRBD1 (6 bases). From germline, CDR1 is SGHNT and CDR2 YYREEE (reference sequence). The CDR3 spans 16 residues. Trimming stripped 4 bases from V and 7 bases from J, with 23 bases between. This chain's CDR3 is CASSAGGQGIVRGYTF. CDR3 coding DNA: TGTGCCAGCAGCGCGGGGGGCCAGGGGATCGTACGTGGCTACACCTTC.

The chain carries TRBV7-2 and TRBJ1-5, with D perhaps TRBD1 (5 bases). CDR3 length equals 14 residues. The V gene's germline CDR1 is SGHTA and CDR2 FQGNSA. Deletions cut 4 bases from V and 6 bases from J, with 13 bases between. CDR3 coding DNA: TGTGCCAGCAGCTACGACAGATTTGGTCAGCCCCAGCATTTT. As protein: CASSYDRFGQPQHF.

The chain employs TRBV5-1 and TRBJ1-5; D possibly corresponds to TRBD1 (6 bases). V lost 3 bases, J lost 5 bases, and 15 bases lay in between. Germline loops: CDR1 SGHRS, CDR2 YFSETQ. The CDR3 length is 15 residues. CDR3 in DNA: TGCGCCAGCAGCTGGGGCGGGACAACTGATCAGCCCCAGCATTTT. Translation gives CASSWGGTTDQPQHF. Variable domain in full (rest from reference TRBV5-1 and TRBJ1-5): KAGVTQTPRYLIKTRGQQVTLSCSPISGHRSVSWYQQTPGQGLQFLFEYFSETQRNKGNFPGRFSGRQFSNSRSEMNVSTLELGDSALYLCASSWGGTTDQPQHFGDGTRLSIL.

The chain combines TRBV28 with TRBJ1-4; perhaps TRBD1 as D (5 bases). V was pared by 4 bases and J by 4 bases, with 13 bases between. Germline CDR1 and CDR2: MDHEN and SYDVKM. The length of the CDR3 is 15 residues. For the CDR3, the DNA is TGTGCCAGCAGTTCCCCTACGGGGGGTAATGAAAAACTGTTTTTT. This gives the protein CASSSPTGGNEKLFF.

The V and J genes are TRBV15 and TRBJ2-7; D call uncertain. V was clipped by 1 base and J by 1 base, with 8 bases between them. The germline V gene encodes CDR1 LNHNV and CDR2 YYDKDF (reference sequence). This CDR3 comprises 14 residues. The CDR3 region is CATSRARSSYEQYF. DNA for the CDR3: TGTGCCACCAGCAGAGCGAGGAGTTCCTACGAGCAGTACTTC.

This clone was counted once. The CDR3 bases are TGCGCCAGCGCCCCGACTAGCGGGAGTACCAGTAACATTCAGTACTTC. Encoded protein: CASAPTSGSTSNIQYF. The chain is built from TRBV5-1 and TRBJ2-4; 12 nucleotides align to TRBD2. The CDR3 spans 16 residues. Germline-derived CDR1 and CDR2 are SGHRS and YFSETQ. The V gene end was trimmed by 7 bases and the J gene end by 7 bases; junction bases not matched to a gene: 12.

J is TRBJ2-2 and V is TRBV4-2, with 11 bases aligning to TRBD1. The junction had 5 bases not matched to a gene; V was cut back by 4 bases and J by 1 base. Germline V gives CDR1 LGHNA, CDR2 YNFKEQ. The CDR3 sequence is 17 residues long. CDR3 protein: CASSRTGGRGNTGELFF. CDR3 in DNA: TGTGCCAGCAGCCGGACAGGGGGCCGGGGGAACACCGGGGAGCTGTTTTTT.

The chain couples TRBV19 to TRBJ2-1, with 15 bases fitting TRBD2. Germline lookup yields CDR1 LNHDA and CDR2 SQIVND (reference sequence). The V and J ends lost 4 bases and 8 bases, in that order; junction bases with no gene match: 12. The CDR3 totals 18 residues. CDR3 DNA: TGTGCCAGTAGTAGAATCTCGACGGGACTAGCGGGAGGTTATGAGCAGTTCTTC. Translated, it gives CASSRISTGLAGGYEQFF.